Listed here are 28 T cell receptor beta chains from one sample, sequenced in a study of cytomegalovirus exposure and HLA in healthy donors. 60 Vbeta and 13 Jbeta primers were used in PCR. Generated by immunoSEQ multiplex PCR, the TCRdb table keeps only in-frame clones and is missing some. Of tens of thousands of clones listed, 75% to 90% were seen once; the top ten hold 3% to 4.5%. Material for sequencing was PBMCs. The receptors stem from a woman between 40 and 55 years old in good health and CMV-seronegative.

The chain combines TRBV29-1 with TRBJ2-5, with D perhaps TRBD2 (5 bases). The CDR3 consists of 12 residues. The ends were cut back, 2 bases at V and 6 bases at J, with 10 bases in the middle. The germline gives CDR1 SQVTM, CDR2 ANQGSEA. The CDR3 nucleotides read TGCAGCGTTGAACTAGCAGCTCAGACCCAGTACTTC. Translated, it gives CSVELAAQTQYF.

J is TRBJ2-7 and V is TRBV21-1; the table names TRBD1, a call not compared with the DNA. TRBV21-1 corresponds to a pseudogene. The CDR3 is made up of 16 amino acids. CDR3 in amino acids: CASSKVRDRDSYEQYF. CDR3 nucleotide sequence: TGTGCCAGCAGCAAAGTCCGGGACAGGGACTCCTACGAGCAGTACTTC.

The chain combines TRBV6-5 with TRBJ1-1, with a weak D call TRBD1 (6 bases). CDR1 and CDR2 (germline): MNHEY, SVGAGI. The V end lost 7 bases, the J end lost 3 bases, and 15 bases lay between the germline ends. CDR3 size: 14 residues. The CDR3 spells CASTQQTGHTEAFF. The DNA of the CDR3 is TGTGCCAGCACCCAGCAGACAGGTCACACTGAAGCTTTCTTT.

This clone appeared once. The rearrangement uses TRBV27 and TRBJ2-7; D might be TRBD1 (6 bases). The CDR3 length is 15 residues. CDR1 and CDR2 (germline): MNHEY, SMNVEV (reference sequence). Trimming pared 2 bases from V and 4 bases from J, leaving 15 bases between. The CDR3 coding sequence is TGTGCCAGCAGTTTAGAGGGACACCTAAAATACGAGCAGTACTTC. Residues: CASSLEGHLKYEQYF.

CDR3 coding DNA: TGTGCCAGCAGTTTCGAGGGACTAGTCTCCTACAATGAGCAGTTCTTC. Translated, it gives CASSFEGLVSYNEQFF. The rearrangement uses TRBV27 and TRBJ2-1, with 8 positions matching TRBD2. CDR3 size: 16 residues. Germline V gene sequence: CDR1 MNHEY, CDR2 SMNVEV (reference sequence). V trimming: 3 bases; J trimming: 0 bases; junction bases outside the gene matches: 4.

The chain combines TRBV6-5 with TRBJ1-1; 8 bases fit TRBD1. Losses at the gene ends were 7 bases for V and 5 bases for J; bases not matched to a gene: 6. CDR1 and CDR2 (germline): MNHEY, SVGAGI. CDR3 length equals 13 residues. This CDR3 reads CASTQGAGTEAFF. The CDR3 coding sequence is TGTGCCAGCACCCAGGGGGCAGGAACTGAAGCTTTCTTT.

The V gene is TRBV6-4, the J gene TRBJ2-2; D is perhaps TRBD2 (5 bases). Trimming took off 3 bases at V and 3 bases at J, with 17 bases between the two ends. Germline loops: CDR1 MRHNA, CDR2 SNTAGT. The CDR3 spans 17 residues. The CDR3 loop reads CASSEKYVGLYTGELFF. The CDR3 DNA is TGTGCCAGCAGTGAAAAATACGTTGGACTCTACACCGGGGAGCTGTTTTTT.

The chain links TRBV7-2 to TRBJ2-1, with 8 bases fitting TRBD2. V lost 4 bases to trimming and J lost 2 bases; unmatched junction nucleotides: 10. Germline V gene sequence: CDR1 SGHTA, CDR2 FQGNSA. This CDR3 comprises 17 residues. The CDR3 protein is CASSSTQGLAPYNEQFF. CDR3 nucleotides: TGTGCCAGCAGCTCTACCCAAGGACTAGCCCCCTACAATGAGCAGTTCTTC. Complete variable domain (other parts from reference TRBV7-2 and TRBJ2-1): GAGVSQSPSNKVTEKGKDVELRCDPISGHTALYWYRQSLGQGLEFLIYFQGNSAPDKSGLPSDRFSAERTGGSVSTLTIQRTQQEDSAVYLCASSSTQGLAPYNEQFFGPGTRLTVL.

This clone was found a few times. The genes are TRBV28 and TRBJ2-7, with a possible D match to TRBD1 (6 bases). The germline V gene encodes CDR1 MDHEN and CDR2 SYDVKM. This CDR3 contains 12 residues. V was shortened by 7 bases and J by 3 bases, with 10 bases between the two germline ends. The CDR3 here is CASTTTGYEQYF. In nucleotides, the CDR3 is TGTGCCAGCACCACGACAGGCTACGAGCAGTACTTC.

The CDR3 reads CASRWSGQLNTEAFF. CDR3 sequence (DNA): TGTGCCAGCCGCTGGTCGGGACAGCTGAACACTGAAGCTTTCTTT. This chain links TRBV7-2 with TRBJ1-1; 7 bases are a match to TRBD1. Germline V CDR1 and CDR2: SGHTA, FQGNSA. This CDR3 is built from 15 residues. V lost 8 bases, J lost 0 bases, and 9 bases stayed unmatched.

The rearrangement uses TRBV27 and TRBJ2-7; TRBD1 matches at 9 bases. This CDR3 is 13 amino acids long. Germline-derived CDR1 and CDR2 are MNHEY and SMNVEV (reference sequence). Losses at the gene ends were 6 bases for V and 3 bases for J; bases not matched to a gene: 3. The CDR3 coding sequence is TGTGCCAGCAGGACAGGGGGAGACTACGAGCAGTACTTC. Translated, it gives CASRTGGDYEQYF.

The count of this clone is one. The chain employs TRBV6-5 and TRBJ2-1; 8 bases line up with TRBD1. This CDR3 spans 15 amino acids. V trimming: 6 bases; J trimming: 3 bases; junction bases outside the gene matches: 7. The V gene's germline CDR1 is MNHEY and CDR2 SVGAGI. This CDR3 reads CASRPTGTGYNEQFF. Written as DNA, the CDR3 is TGTGCCAGCAGACCCACCGGGACAGGCTACAATGAGCAGTTCTTC.

There are a few counts of this clone. The chain has TRBV6-5 and TRBJ2-1, with 9 bases lining up with TRBD2. After removal of 2 bases from V and 9 bases from J, the junction contained 8 bases not matched to a gene. This CDR3 contains 15 residues. Germline V CDR1 and CDR2: MNHEY, SVGAGI. Here the CDR3 reads CASSYRAGGPREQFF. CDR3 sequence (DNA): TGTGCCAGCAGTTACAGGGCGGGAGGGCCGCGTGAGCAGTTCTTC.

A single count supports this clone. The gene calls are TRBV19 and TRBJ2-2; perhaps TRBD1 as D (5 bases). The CDR3 length is 13 residues. The germline CDR1 and CDR2 sequences are LNHDA and SQIVND (reference sequence). The germline V and J ends were trimmed by 4 bases and 6 bases, with 9 bases remaining between them. The CDR3 reads CASSTQGAGELFF. CDR3 bases: TGTGCCAGTAGTACGCAGGGCGCCGGGGAGCTGTTTTTT.

V is TRBV5-4 and J is TRBJ2-7; possible D gene TRBD2, 6 bases. This CDR3 is built from 16 residues. Trimming took 0 bases from V and 2 from J, leaving 15 bases between them. Germline lookup yields CDR1 SGHNT and CDR2 YYREEE (reference sequence). The CDR3 DNA follows: TGTGCCAGCAGCTTGGAAGTTGTGGGGGAGGCCTACGAGCAGTACTTC. It yields the protein CASSLEVVGEAYEQYF.

The genes are TRBV19 and TRBJ1-3, with D hard to call. CDR1 LNHDA and CDR2 SQIVND come from the germline V gene (reference sequence). There are 15 residues in the CDR3. Trimming took 5 bases from V and 0 from J, leaving 11 bases between them. The CDR3 DNA is TGTGCCAGTAGTGCCCTAACAGACTCTGGAAACACCATATATTTT. Protein: CASSALTDSGNTIYF.

The chain links TRBV29-1 to TRBJ2-3; 7 bases agree with TRBD1. The CDR3 extends over 13 amino acids. With V trimmed by 5 bases and J by 4 bases, 6 bases remained unmatched. Per germline, CDR1 SQVTM and CDR2 ANQGSEA. CDR3 sequence reads: CSVNRGVADTQYF. The CDR3 DNA is TGCAGCGTTAACAGGGGAGTAGCAGATACGCAGTATTTT.

This clone was counted between two and nine times. The chain uses TRBV27 and TRBJ2-1; the match to TRBD1 covers 7 bases. The J segment lost 0 bases and the V segment lost 4 bases, leaving 6 bases of the junction unmatched. Germline V gene lookup returns CDR1 MNHEY and CDR2 SMNVEV (reference sequence). The length of the CDR3 is 16 residues. The CDR3, as DNA: TGTGCCAGCAGTTCCCGACAGGGTAACTCCTACAATGAGCAGTTCTTC. It specifies CASSSRQGNSYNEQFF.

V gene TRBV29-1 combines with J gene TRBJ2-3; perhaps TRBD2 as D (6 bases). Trimming left V 6 bases short and J 3 bases short, with 16 bases between. The CDR3 consists of 14 residues. Germline values: CDR1 SQVTM, CDR2 ANQGSEA. The CDR3 bases are TGCAGCGTCCCGCGGGGTAGTGGGACAGATACGCAGTATTTT. Amino acids: CSVPRGSGTDTQYF.

This sequence joins TRBV5-1 and TRBJ2-7; a weak D match, TRBD1 (6 bases). The V end lost 1 base, the J end lost 3 bases, and 11 bases lay between the germline ends. Per germline, CDR1 SGHRS and CDR2 YFSETQ. This CDR3 contains 14 residues. CDR3 nucleotide sequence: TGCGCCAGCAGCTTGTCGACAGGCAGCTACGAGCAGTACTTC. Residues: CASSLSTGSYEQYF.

This clone was observed once. CDR3 sequence (DNA): TGCGCCAGCAGCGGTAAGACTAGCGGGAGCGATGAGCAGTTCTTC. Translated, it gives CASSGKTSGSDEQFF. The genes are TRBV5-1 and TRBJ2-1; 12 nucleotides agree with TRBD2. The germline V gene encodes CDR1 SGHRS and CDR2 YFSETQ. V gave up 4 bases and J gave up 8 bases; unmatched junction bases: 7. The CDR3 covers 15 residues.

CDR3 sequence (DNA): TGCGCCAGCAGCCAAGAAGAGGGGACTCCGTCCGAGCAGTACTTC. Translating gives CASSQEEGTPSEQYF. The V call is TRBV4-1, the J call TRBJ2-7; D might be TRBD2 (6 bases). CDR1 and CDR2 (germline): MGHRA, YSYEKL. V gave up 0 bases and J gave up 6 bases, with 15 bases separating them. The CDR3 extends over 15 amino acids.

The chain carries TRBV4-3 and TRBJ2-1, with TRBD1 matching over 8 bases. Trimming took 4 bases from V and 4 from J; bases not matched to a gene: 9. The length of the CDR3 is 16 residues. Germline lookup yields CDR1 LGHNA and CDR2 YSLEER. This chain's CDR3 is CASSRLGQEGYNEQFF. In DNA, the CDR3 is TGCGCCAGCAGCCGGCTGGGACAGGAGGGGTACAATGAGCAGTTCTTC.

CDR3 amino acids: CASSPRLASFDEQFF. CDR3 sequence (DNA): TGTGCCAGCAGCCCCAGACTAGCGTCGTTTGATGAGCAGTTCTTC. The rearrangement joins TRBV27 to TRBJ2-1, with TRBD2 matching 8 bases. Germline values: CDR1 MNHEY, CDR2 SMNVEV (reference sequence). The CDR3 runs to 15 residues. Trimming at V came to 6 bases and at J to 8 bases, leaving 12 bases not matched to a gene.

The chain has TRBV2 and TRBJ2-7, with a weak D call TRBD1 (6 bases). This CDR3 spans 14 amino acids. The V end was cut by 7 bases, the J end by 3 bases, with 16 bases between. From germline, CDR1 is SNHLY and CDR2 FYNNEI. CDR3 nucleotide sequence: TGTGCCAGCATAAGTACAGGGTTTCGCTACGAGCAGTACTTC. Protein product: CASISTGFRYEQYF.

The CDR3 DNA follows: TGTGCCACACAGGGGGCGCGAGAGCAGTACTTC. Translated: CATQGAREQYF. The rearrangement links TRBV10-3 to TRBJ2-7, with 9 nucleotides matching TRBD1. The CDR3 has 11 residues. The junction had 5 bases not matched to a gene; V was cut back by 10 bases and J by 7 bases. Germline-derived CDR1 and CDR2 are ENHRY and SYGVKD.

The chain recombines TRBV19 with TRBJ2-3; 7 bases fit TRBD1. This CDR3 spans 15 amino acids. Per the germline V gene, CDR1 is LNHDA and CDR2 is SQIVND (reference sequence). V shed 3 bases, J shed 6 bases, and the junction held 9 bases outside the gene matches. CDR3 region: CASSIEGGRGDTQYF. The CDR3 coding sequence is TGTGCCAGTAGTATCGAAGGGGGCCGCGGGGATACGCAGTATTTT.

This clone is labeled large. V usage is TRBV11-3 and J usage is TRBJ2-3, with 8 bases that match TRBD1. CDR1 and CDR2 from the germline V gene are SGHNT and YENEEA. The length of the CDR3 is 15 residues. Unmatched junction bases numbered 2, after V lost 1 base and J lost 2 bases. CDR3 DNA sequence: TGTGCCAGCAGCTTAGGGACAGGGCACACAGATACGCAGTATTTT. The encoded protein is CASSLGTGHTDTQYF.